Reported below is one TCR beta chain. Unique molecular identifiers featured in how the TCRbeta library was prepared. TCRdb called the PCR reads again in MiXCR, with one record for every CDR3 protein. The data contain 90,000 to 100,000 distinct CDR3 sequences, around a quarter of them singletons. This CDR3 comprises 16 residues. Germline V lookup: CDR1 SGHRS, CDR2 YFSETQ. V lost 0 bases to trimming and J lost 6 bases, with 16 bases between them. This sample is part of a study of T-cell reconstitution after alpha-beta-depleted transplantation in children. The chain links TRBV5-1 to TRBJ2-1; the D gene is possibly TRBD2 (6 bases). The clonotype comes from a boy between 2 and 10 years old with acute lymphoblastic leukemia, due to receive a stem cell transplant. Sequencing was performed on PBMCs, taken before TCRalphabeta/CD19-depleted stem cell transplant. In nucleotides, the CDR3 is TGCGCCAGCAGCTTGGTAATTAGCGGAGGGGCCAATGAGCAGTTCTTC. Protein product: CASSLVISGGANEQFF.